One sample yielded the 25 T cell receptor beta chains listed below, sequenced in a study of Graves' ophthalmopathy and Graves' hyperthyroidism. As the template, RNA transcripts were used to amplify TCR beta CDR3 regions. RT-PCR with HTBI primers came first, then second-round multiplex PCR. TCRdb redid the calling of the multiplex PCR reads with MiXCR, one entry per CDR3 protein. The sample consists of roughly 500,000 distinct CDR3 sequences, under 15% of them appearing once. Sequencing was performed on blood. Source of these receptors: a woman in her twenties or thirties with Graves' ophthalmopathy.

This clonotype was seen many times. The J gene is TRBJ1-2, the V gene TRBV27; no clear D gene. The V gene's germline CDR1 is MNHEY and CDR2 SMNVEV (reference sequence). The CDR3 contains 12 residues. Deletions cut 6 bases from V and 8 bases from J, with 13 bases between. As DNA, the CDR3 is TGTGCCAGCAGAGCGCCGGGGAGAGGCTACACCTTC. This sequence encodes CASRAPGRGYTF.

This clonotype has at least ten counts. The chain employs TRBV28 and TRBJ1-1; D possibly corresponds to TRBD1 (6 bases). The germline CDR1 and CDR2 sequences are MDHEN and SYDVKM. V was shortened by 4 bases and J by 2 bases, with 11 bases between the two germline ends. The CDR3 is 14 residues long. For the CDR3, the DNA is TGTGCCAGCAGTTATCCGGGACAAAACACTGAAGCTTTCTTT. Encoded protein: CASSYPGQNTEAFF.

V and J are TRBV28 and TRBJ2-7, with 12 positions matching TRBD2. In germline, CDR1 is MDHEN, CDR2 SYDVKM. The length of the CDR3 is 14 residues. Germline trimming cut 7 bases from V and 2 bases from J; bases unmatched to any gene: 3. The chain's CDR3 is CASTGLAGTYEQYF. The CDR3 coding sequence is TGTGCCAGCACAGGACTAGCGGGAACCTACGAGCAGTACTTC.

This clonotype was counted between two and nine times. V and J are TRBV20-1 and TRBJ2-7; TRBD2 aligns across 11 bases. CDR3 length: 17 residues. Germline CDR1 reads DFQATT; CDR2 reads SNEGSKA (reference sequence). V was pared by 0 bases and J by 1 base, with 8 bases of the junction left unmatched. CDR3 sequence: CSARDLTSGSLSYEQYF. The CDR3 DNA reads TGCAGTGCTAGAGATCTAACTAGCGGGAGTTTGTCCTACGAGCAGTACTTC.

This clonotype has ten or more counts. The chain is built from TRBV12-3 or TRBV12-4 and TRBJ2-5, with D hard to call. V lost 4 bases to trimming and J lost 5 bases, with 8 bases between them. CDR3 length equals 12 residues. CDR3 bases: TGTGCCAGCAGTTGGAAGAGGGAGACCCAGTACTTC. This encodes CASSWKRETQYF.

Comment on this clonotype: Since a much larger clone is just one base distant, this may be a read error. The chain couples TRBV7-9 to TRBJ1-1, with D maybe TRBD1 (5 bases). Germline V gene sequence: CDR1 SEHNR, CDR2 FQNEAQ (reference sequence). The CDR3 loop spans 11 amino acids. The CDR3 DNA is TGTGCCGGAACTAAGGGGACTGAAGCTGTCTTT. It is translated as CAGTKGTEAVF.

This clonotype was seen many times. The chain recombines TRBV6-5 with TRBJ2-5, with a tentative D call TRBD2 (6 bases). With 5 bases removed from V and 1 base from J, the gap between germline ends came to 11 bases. Germline-derived CDR1 and CDR2 are MNHEY and SVGAGI. The CDR3 is made up of 14 amino acids. The CDR3 DNA sequence: TGTGCCAGCAGTATACGGGGGACCCAAGAGACCCAGTACTTC. This codes for CASSIRGTQETQYF.

This clonotype has at least ten counts. V gene TRBV19 combines with J gene TRBJ1-1; the D gene is possibly TRBD1 (6 bases). The V gene's germline CDR1 is LNHDA and CDR2 SQIVND (reference sequence). Trimming removed 9 bases from V and 1 base from J, with 12 bases in between. There are 13 residues in the CDR3. CDR3 amino acids: CARNRETNTEAFF. In DNA form, the CDR3 reads TGTGCCAGGAACAGGGAAACGAACACTGAAGCTTTCTTT.

The sample holds a few counts of this clonotype. Possible read error: a much larger clone is one base away. The CDR3 region has the DNA TGTGCCAGCAGCCCCCTGCCCCCTAGCCAGAACATTAAGTACTTC. Its translation: CASSPLPPSQNIKYF. The chain combines TRBV7-9 with TRBJ2-4; D may be TRBD2 (5 bases). The CDR3 spans 15 residues. The germline CDR1 and CDR2 sequences are SEHNR and FQNEAQ (reference sequence).

This clonotype was recorded only once. This chain joins TRBV6-2 or TRBV6-3 and TRBJ2-5, with 7 bases lining up with TRBD2. There are 14 residues in the CDR3. The trim removed 6 bases at V and 5 bases at J, leaving 9 bases unmatched. Germline V gene sequence: CDR1 MNHEY, CDR2 SVGEGT. For the CDR3, the DNA is TGTGCCAGCAGCTCCCCCTCGCGGGGGGAGACCCAGTACTTC. This sequence encodes CASSSPSRGETQYF.

The J gene is TRBJ1-1, the V gene TRBV10-3; 9 bases are shared with TRBD1. Germline CDR1 reads ENHRY; CDR2 reads SYGVKD. The CDR3 runs to 17 residues. With V trimmed by 0 bases and J by 2 bases, 7 bases remained unmatched. The CDR3 protein is CAISESIRGQGNTEAFF. CDR3 nucleotides: TGTGCCATCAGTGAGTCGATCAGGGGACAGGGAAACACTGAAGCTTTCTTT.

This chain joins TRBV6-1 and TRBJ1-5; D may be TRBD1 (5 bases). Trimming stripped 3 bases from V and 2 bases from J, with 11 bases between. Germline CDR1 is MNHNS and CDR2 is SASEGT. This CDR3 region has 15 residues. The CDR3 bases are TGTGCCAGCAGTGACTGGACACTTGGCAATCAGCCCCAGCATTTT. It specifies CASSDWTLGNQPQHF.

This clonotype was seen at least ten times. This rearrangement joins TRBV19 to TRBJ1-2, with unresolved D. In germline, CDR1 is LNHDA, CDR2 SQIVND (reference sequence). V gave up 2 bases and J gave up 4 bases, with 23 bases separating them. The CDR3 contains 18 residues. The CDR3 region has the DNA TGTGCCAGTAGTATAAAGGAGCCAAGGAGGACCTTACCCTATGGCTACACCTTC. This codes for CASSIKEPRRTLPYGYTF. Together with reference TRBV19 and TRBJ1-2, the CDR3 gives the full variable domain: DGGITQSPKYLFRKEGQNVTLSCEQNLNHDAMYWYRQDPGQGLRLIYYSQIVNDFQKGDIAEGYSVSREKKESFPLTVTSAQKNPTAFYLCASSIKEPRRTLPYGYTFGSGTRLTVV.

This clonotype has ten or more counts. This rearrangement joins TRBV7-2 to TRBJ1-1; 9 positions match TRBD1. This CDR3 has 16 residues. Trimming took 3 bases from V and 1 from J; bases not matched to a gene: 6. Germline V gene data show CDR1 as SGHTA and CDR2 as FQGNSA. CDR3 sequence: CASSFPGTGSNTEAFF. The DNA for the CDR3 is TGTGCCAGCAGCTTCCCCGGGACAGGGTCGAACACTGAAGCTTTCTTT.

In its sample, this clonotype was seen many times. The CDR3 protein is CAISGLGPEQYF. In nucleotides, the CDR3 is TGTGCCATCAGCGGATTGGGGCCCGAGCAGTACTTC. The V and J genes are TRBV10-3 and TRBJ2-7, with a tentative D call TRBD1 (5 bases). The germline V gene encodes CDR1 ENHRY and CDR2 SYGVKD. Trimming pared 6 bases from V and 6 bases from J, leaving 12 bases between. The CDR3 totals 12 residues.

This clonotype was seen ten or more times. The chain carries TRBV30 and TRBJ1-1; D is uncertain. Per the germline V gene, CDR1 is GTSNPN and CDR2 is SVGIG (reference sequence). The CDR3 extends over 14 amino acids. Trimming pared 0 bases from V and 8 bases from J, leaving 16 bases between. The CDR3 spells CAWSVRMDIGEAFF. CDR3 bases: TGTGCCTGGAGTGTACGAATGGATATAGGGGAAGCTTTCTTT.

Concerning this clonotype itself: A much larger clone differs from this one at a single base, so this may be a read error. The final CDR3 position lacks the conserved phenylalanine or tryptophan, pointing to a likely read error. V usage is TRBV12-3 or TRBV12-4 and J usage is TRBJ1-2, with 7 bases identical to TRBD1. The CDR3 consists of 13 residues. V lost 4 bases to trimming and J lost 7 bases; unmatched junction nucleotides: 6. CDR3 in amino acids: CASSYRGDGGYTV. The DNA for the CDR3 is TGTGCCAGCAGTTACAGGGGAGATGGTGGCTACACCGTC.

This clonotype was seen ten or more times. The J gene is TRBJ2-7, the V gene TRBV29-1, with D unresolved. V shed 6 bases and J shed 2 bases, with 11 bases lying between them. The germline gives CDR1 SQVTM, CDR2 ANQGSEA. This CDR3 spans 12 amino acids. CDR3 sequence reads: CSVKTEAYEQYF. CDR3 DNA: TGCAGCGTGAAGACCGAGGCCTACGAGCAGTACTTC.

The chain combines TRBV9 with TRBJ1-5; a possible D gene is TRBD1 (6 bases). From germline, CDR1 is SGDLS and CDR2 YYNGEE. V shed 3 bases and J shed 9 bases, with 13 bases lying between them. The CDR3 consists of 13 residues. CDR3 nucleotides: TGTGCCAGCAGCGCAGGGACACGGGGGCCCCAGCATTTT. Its protein product is CASSAGTRGPQHF.

This clonotype was counted at least ten times. This chain connects TRBV28 to TRBJ2-2; tentative D call: TRBD2 (6 bases). The germline V gene encodes CDR1 MDHEN and CDR2 SYDVKM. Trimming removed 7 bases at V and 7 bases at J, with 10 bases between. This CDR3 has 12 amino acids. The chain's CDR3 is CASITGVGELFF. The CDR3 DNA reads TGTGCCAGCATCACGGGGGTCGGGGAGCTGTTTTTT.

This clonotype was seen many times. The chain employs TRBV5-1 and TRBJ2-2; 12 bases align to TRBD1. The CDR3 spans 18 residues. V dropped 0 bases and J dropped 5; count of bases not matched to a gene: 8. Germline V gene lookup returns CDR1 SGHRS and CDR2 YFSETQ. CDR3 sequence: CASSLGLRGQGATGELFF. The CDR3 coding sequence is TGCGCCAGCAGCTTGGGACTCCGGGGACAGGGGGCTACCGGGGAGCTGTTTTTT.

The sample holds many counts of this clonotype. J is TRBJ1-1 and V is TRBV19; 7 nucleotides match TRBD1. The V segment lost 5 bases and the J segment 5 bases; nucleotides outside the gene matches: 11. The CDR3 runs to 15 residues. Germline CDR1 is LNHDA and CDR2 is SQIVND (reference sequence). CDR3 DNA sequence: TGTGCCAGTAGTCCGAACAGGGGAGTGGGAACTGAAGCTTTCTTT. Its protein is CASSPNRGVGTEAFF.

The chain links TRBV30 to TRBJ2-7; TRBD2 matches at 8 bases. The germline V gene has CDR1 GTSNPN and CDR2 SVGIG (reference sequence). J gave up 3 bases and V 2 bases, and 6 bases lay outside the gene matches. The CDR3 is 14 amino acids. CDR3 in DNA: TGTGCCTGGAGTACAAGCGGGAGTGACTACGAGCAGTACTTC. Protein: CAWSTSGSDYEQYF.

This clonotype was observed a handful of times. V gene TRBV28 combines with J gene TRBJ2-5; no reliable D call. There are 12 residues in the CDR3. V was shortened by 6 bases and J by 5 bases, with 10 bases between the two germline ends. From germline, CDR1 is MDHEN and CDR2 SYDVKM. Here the CDR3 DNA reads TGTGCCAGCAGCGCCTTAGGGGAGACCCAGTACTTC. It translates to CASSALGETQYF.

This clonotype appeared many times. The genes are TRBV4-1 and TRBJ2-5, with D possibly being TRBD2 (5 bases). Germline V gene data show CDR1 as MGHRA and CDR2 as YSYEKL. The CDR3 runs to 13 residues. V lost 1 base to trimming and J lost 5 bases, with 8 bases between them. CDR3: CASSQAGMETQYF. The CDR3 bases are TGCGCCAGCAGCCAAGCGGGGATGGAGACCCAGTACTTC.